The subject of this entry is one TCR beta chain. The target antigen is unknown. The time point denotes: persistent/refractory GD, antithyroid drugs over 5 years with positive TRAb. Researchers made the TCR library from RNA that was extracted from PBMCs. American Thyroid Association guidelines served as the basis for diagnosing Graves' disease. Germline V gene data show CDR1 as GTSNPN and CDR2 as SVGIG (reference sequence). The CDR3 extends over 12 amino acids. Trimming cost V 3 bases and J 0 bases, with 6 bases left between them. The source of the sample is a study of regulatory T cells in long-lasting Graves disease. Broader study findings: TRBV28, TRBJ1-2 and TRBJ2-5 were favored in persistent disease.

Arm-PCR of CDR3 regions with iRepertoire HTBI primers generated TCR beta libraries. TCRdb ran MiXCR on the multiplex PCR reads and lists one entry per CDR3 protein. Seen here are around 460,000 distinct CDR3 sequences, 22% observed once, and the top ten hold approximately 14%. This clonotype was sampled from a female donor with Graves disease. The genes are TRBV30 and TRBJ2-7; D possibly corresponds to TRBD2 (5 bases). Sequencing used peripheral blood mononuclear cells (PBMCs), obtained when the disease was refractory, from a patient treated with antithyroid drugs. The chain's CDR3 is CAWSGVSYEQYF. The CDR3 region has the DNA TGTGCCTGGAGCGGGGTCTCCTACGAGCAGTACTTC.